This record looks at one TCR beta chain sequence and its context. The junction and the germline gene differ at one end; a read error may be behind it. These data are taken from a study of shared clonotypes between healthy human individuals. The material for each subset, its genomic DNA, was split evenly across several immunoSEQ plates. Libraries were prepared by immunoSEQ multiplex PCR; TCRdb keeps only in-frame clonotypes and omits some of them. The sample comprises millions of clones, approximately 95% of which are singletons, and 0.13% rests with the top ten. Looked up from germline, CDR1 is SGHKS and CDR2 is YYEKEE (reference sequence). The CDR3 is 13 amino acids.

The receptor was isolated from a young man in good health. The chain combines TRBV5-5 with TRBJ2-1; TRBD2 might be the D (5 bases). The sample was naive CD4+ T cells sorted from blood. Subset given: CD45RA+ positively selected. The CDR3 bases are TGTGTCAGCGGCGCATTTATGATAGATGAGCAGTTCTTC. It translates to CVSGAFMIDEQFF.